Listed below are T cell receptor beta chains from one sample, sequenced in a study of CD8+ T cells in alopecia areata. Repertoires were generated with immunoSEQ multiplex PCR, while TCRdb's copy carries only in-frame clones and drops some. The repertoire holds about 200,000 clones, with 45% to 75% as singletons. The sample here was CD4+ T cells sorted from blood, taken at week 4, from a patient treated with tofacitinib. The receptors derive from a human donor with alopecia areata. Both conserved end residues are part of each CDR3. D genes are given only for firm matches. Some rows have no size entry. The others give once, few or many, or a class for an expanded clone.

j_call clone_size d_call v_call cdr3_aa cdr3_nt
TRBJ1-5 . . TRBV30 CAWSRGYYSNQPQHF TGTGCCTGGAGTCGGGGATACTATAGCAATCAGCCCCAGCATTTT
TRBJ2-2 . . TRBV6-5 CASSRQAGGELFF TGTGCCAGCAGTCGCCAAGCAGGCGGGGAGCTGTTTTTT
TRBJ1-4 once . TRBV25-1 CASSEGAAASNEKLFF TGTGCCAGCAGTGAGGGGGCGGCAGCCTCGAATGAAAAACTGTTTTTT
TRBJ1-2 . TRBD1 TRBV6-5 CASRETGRVNGYTF TGTGCCAGCAGGGAGACAGGGCGGGTCAATGGCTACACCTTC
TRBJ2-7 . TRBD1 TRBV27 CASRGNRGLGYEQYF TGTGCCAGCAGAGGGAACAGGGGGCTAGGCTACGAGCAGTACTTC
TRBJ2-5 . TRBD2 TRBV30 CAWSVRGRAVQETQYF TGTGCCTGGAGTGTACGGGGGAGGGCAGTCCAAGAGACCCAGTACTTC
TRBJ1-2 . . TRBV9 CASSIGYGYTF TGTGCCAGCAGTATTGGGTATGGCTACACCTTC
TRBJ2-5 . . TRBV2 CAIRDNQETQYF TGTGCCATCCGGGACAACCAAGAGACCCAGTACTTC
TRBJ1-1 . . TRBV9 CASSGSMNTEAFF TGTGCCAGCAGCGGGTCCATGAACACTGAAGCTTTCTTT
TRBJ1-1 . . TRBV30 CAWSPALNTEAFF TGTGCCTGGAGTCCGGCTTTGAACACTGAAGCTTTCTTT
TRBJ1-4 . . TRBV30 CAWSVSGGREKLFF TGTGCCTGGAGTGTTTCGGGGGGACGTGAAAAACTGTTTTTT
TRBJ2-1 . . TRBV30 CAWSIRAGLIYNEQFF TGTGCCTGGAGTATCCGAGCGGGTTTGATCTACAATGAGCAGTTCTTC
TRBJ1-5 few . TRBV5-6 CASSLQTGPQHF TGTGCCAGCAGCTTGCAAACCGGGCCCCAGCATTTT
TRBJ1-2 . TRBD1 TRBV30 CAWSSGSTGGTYGYTF TGTGCCTGGAGTTCCGGTTCGACAGGGGGGACCTATGGCTACACCTTC
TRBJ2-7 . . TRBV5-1 CASSPGTASYEQYF TGCGCCAGCAGCCCGGGGACGGCCTCCTACGAGCAGTACTTC
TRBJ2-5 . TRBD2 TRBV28 CASSFGGYAETQYF TGTGCCAGCAGTTTCGGGGGGTATGCGGAGACCCAGTACTTC
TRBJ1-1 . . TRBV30 CAWSEGEGREAFF TGTGCCTGGAGTGAAGGAGAGGGGCGAGAAGCTTTCTTT
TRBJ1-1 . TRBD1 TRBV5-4 CASSRGQGDTEAFF TGTGCCAGCAGCCGAGGACAGGGGGACACTGAAGCTTTCTTT
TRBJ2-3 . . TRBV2 CASSDDRDSTDTQYF TGTGCCAGCAGTGACGACCGGGACAGCACAGATACGCAGTATTTT
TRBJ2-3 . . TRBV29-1 CSGDFSTDTQYF TGCAGCGGGGACTTTAGCACAGATACGCAGTATTTT
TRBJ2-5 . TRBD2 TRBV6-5 CASSYLAGGKETQYF TGTGCCAGCAGTTACTTGGCGGGGGGAAAAGAGACCCAGTACTTC
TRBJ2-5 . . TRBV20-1 CSAFGLETQYF TGCAGTGCTTTCGGGCTAGAGACCCAGTACTTC
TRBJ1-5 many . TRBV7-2 CASSLGLPGASPQHF TGTGCCAGCAGCTTAGGTCTCCCGGGCGCTTCGCCCCAGCATTTT
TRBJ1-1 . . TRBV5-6 CASSLDPGRAFF TGTGCCAGCAGCCTGGACCCAGGTCGAGCTTTCTTT
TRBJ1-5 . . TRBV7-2 CASSPGGNQPQHF TGTGCCAGCAGCCCCGGTGGCAATCAGCCCCAGCATTTT
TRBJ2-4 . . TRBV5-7 CASTPAGPRNIQYF TGTGCCAGCACCCCCGCGGGGCCTAGAAACATTCAGTACTTC
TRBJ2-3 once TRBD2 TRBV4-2 CASSQEAGGHTDTQYF TGTGCCAGCAGCCAAGAGGCGGGGGGCCACACAGATACGCAGTATTTT
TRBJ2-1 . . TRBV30 CAWSGGKRSYNEQFF TGTGCCTGGAGTGGCGGGAAGCGATCCTACAATGAGCAGTTCTTC
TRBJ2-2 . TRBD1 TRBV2 CASSEAGTGLNGELFF TGTGCCAGCAGTGAAGCCGGGACAGGGCTTAACGGGGAGCTGTTTTTT
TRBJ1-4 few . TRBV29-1 CSAYNEKLFF TGCAGCGCTTATAATGAAAAACTGTTTTTT
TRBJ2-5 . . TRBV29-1 CSGWTAQETQYF TGCAGCGGTTGGACGGCCCAAGAGACCCAGTACTTC
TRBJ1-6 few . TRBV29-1 CSVVIGPRGSPLHF TGCAGCGTTGTGATCGGACCCCGCGGTTCACCCCTCCACTTT
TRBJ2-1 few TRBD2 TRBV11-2 CASSLYGRGGYNEQFF TGTGCCAGCAGCTTATATGGGCGGGGGGGCTACAATGAGCAGTTCTTC
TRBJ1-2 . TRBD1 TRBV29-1 CSARQGRSGYTF TGCAGCGCCCGACAGGGAAGGAGCGGCTACACCTTC
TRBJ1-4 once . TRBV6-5 CASRALGTQHEKLFF TGTGCCAGCAGGGCCCTCGGGACTCAGCATGAAAAACTGTTTTTT
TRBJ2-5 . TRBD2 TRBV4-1 CASSQESSGVRKTQYF TGCGCCAGCAGCCAAGAAAGTAGCGGGGTGCGGAAGACCCAGTACTTC
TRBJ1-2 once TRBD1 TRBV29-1 CSVVLPGQKPNGYTF TGCAGCGTTGTGCTCCCGGGACAGAAACCCAATGGCTACACCTTC
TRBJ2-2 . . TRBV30 CAWRTLSTGELFF TGTGCCTGGAGGACATTGAGTACCGGGGAGCTGTTTTTT
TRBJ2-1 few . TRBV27 CASRMVAGSTLQFF TGTGCCAGCCGGATGGTGGCGGGATCGACCCTGCAGTTCTTC
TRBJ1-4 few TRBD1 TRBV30 CAWRQPRTGGGEKLFF TGTGCCTGGAGGCAACCTCGGACAGGGGGGGGTGAAAAACTGTTTTTT
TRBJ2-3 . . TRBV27 CASSLADGALGTQYF TGTGCCAGCAGTTTAGCGGACGGGGCTTTGGGTACGCAGTATTTT
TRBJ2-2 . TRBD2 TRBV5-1 CASSIGTSGGTGELFF TGCGCCAGCAGCATCGGGACTAGCGGGGGCACCGGGGAGCTGTTTTTT
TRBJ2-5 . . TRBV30 CAWSVGYQETQYF TGTGCCTGGAGTGTGGGGTACCAAGAGACCCAGTACTTC
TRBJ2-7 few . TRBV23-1 CASSHSPRGEGVYEQYF TGCGCCAGCAGTCATTCCCCCCGCGGGGAAGGAGTCTACGAGCAGTACTTC
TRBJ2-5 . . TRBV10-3 CAISAIGDGWETQYF TGTGCCATCAGTGCGATAGGGGACGGGTGGGAGACCCAGTACTTC
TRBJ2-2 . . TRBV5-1 CASTTIPTNTGELFF TGCGCCAGTACGACGATCCCGACGAACACCGGGGAGCTGTTTTTT
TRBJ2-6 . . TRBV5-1 CASTETWAGANVLTF TGCGCCAGCACCGAAACGTGGGCTGGGGCCAACGTCCTGACTTTC